This TCR beta chain was identified in a study of siplizumab effects on memory and regulatory T cells. In germline, CDR1 is MGHDK, CDR2 SYGVNS. The CDR3 has 15 amino acids. Trimming took 5 bases from V and 0 from J, leaving 14 bases between them. Study-wide results and limits: Memory cells seemed less diverse than naive T cells, which also seemed major contributors to the alloresponse.

Using immunoSEQ multiplex PCR, the repertoire was profiled, and TCRdb retains in-frame clones only, with some absent. The profile shows fewer than 110,000 clones, 80% to 95% of them singletons. In regard to this clone: Antigen: not known.

Source material: non-Treg CD4+ T cells sorted from blood. The source is a human donor in good health. V and J are TRBV25-1 and TRBJ2-7; D remains unclear. CDR3 protein: CASSTRDGLSYEQYF. The CDR3 coding sequence is TGTGCCAGCAGTACCAGAGACGGGCTCTCCTACGAGCAGTACTTC.